The 15 T cell receptor beta chains below come from one sample, sequenced in a study of cytomegalovirus exposure and HLA in healthy donors. Repertoires were generated with immunoSEQ multiplex PCR, while TCRdb's copy carries only in-frame clones and drops some. The data show over 85,000 clones, with 80% to 85% seen just once and about 12% held by the top ten. The source material was PBMCs. The receptor set was obtained from a woman between 18 and 30 years old in good health and CMV-seropositive.

The chain has TRBV7-2 and TRBJ2-7; 9 bases line up with TRBD1. Per germline, CDR1 SGHTA and CDR2 FQGNSA. V lost 3 bases, J lost 4 bases, and 4 bases stayed unmatched. CDR3 size: 14 residues. The CDR3 sequence is CASSLETGGYEQYF. CDR3 nucleotide sequence: TGTGCCAGCAGCTTGGAGACAGGGGGATACGAGCAGTACTTC.

This clone was seen more than once but under ten times. The chain combines TRBV7-9 with TRBJ2-2; 15 positions match TRBD2. Germline V gives CDR1 SEHNR, CDR2 FQNEAQ (reference sequence). This CDR3 comprises 17 residues. V gave up 5 bases and J gave up 4 bases; unmatched junction bases: 5. The CDR3 nucleotides read TGTGCCAGCAGCAGGACTAGCGGGGGGGTCGGCACCGGGGAGCTGTTTTTT. Translated: CASSRTSGGVGTGELFF.

This chain joins TRBV5-5 and TRBJ1-5; the D is unclear. The CDR3 runs 14 residues. Germline CDR1 reads SGHKS; CDR2 reads YYEKEE (reference sequence). Deletions cut 4 bases from V and 1 base from J, with 9 bases between. The CDR3 loop reads CASSATGSNQPQHF. The CDR3 DNA is TGTGCCAGCAGCGCGACTGGAAGCAATCAGCCCCAGCATTTT.

This chain links TRBV1 with TRBJ2-1; the table names TRBD1, a call not compared with the DNA. TRBV1 is given as a pseudogene. The CDR3 loop spans 16 amino acids. CDR3 in amino acids: CTSSQDRQGARNEQFF. CDR3 nucleotides: TGCACCAGCAGCCAAGATCGACAGGGGGCTCGGAATGAGCAGTTCTTC.

This clone is a singleton in its sample. CDR3 region: CASSLGTGTGTLYGYTF. The CDR3 DNA is TGTGCCAGCAGCTTAGGAACCGGGACAGGGACTCTCTATGGCTACACCTTC. The chain carries TRBV7-2 and TRBJ1-2; 9 nucleotides agree with TRBD1. Per the germline V gene, CDR1 is SGHTA and CDR2 is FQGNSA. The CDR3 consists of 17 residues. V was clipped by 1 base and J by 4 bases; unmatched bases: 10.

V usage is TRBV19 and J usage is TRBJ2-1, with 9 nucleotides matching TRBD1. The CDR3 extends over 15 amino acids. Germline CDR1 is LNHDA and CDR2 is SQIVND (reference sequence). V lost 3 bases and J lost 9; bases outside the gene matches: 9. The CDR3: CASSMRQGGGGEQFF. As DNA, the CDR3 is TGTGCCAGTAGTATGAGACAGGGGGGCGGCGGTGAGCAGTTCTTC.

The J gene is TRBJ2-2, the V gene TRBV7-9; D not resolved. With 3 bases removed from V and 4 bases from J, the gap between germline ends came to 9 bases. Looked up from germline, CDR1 is SEHNR and CDR2 is FQNEAQ (reference sequence). The CDR3 is 14 amino acids. The CDR3, as DNA: TGTGCCAGCAGCTTGAGGTTGTCCACCGGGGAGCTGTTTTTT. Its protein product is CASSLRLSTGELFF.

The DNA for the CDR3 is TGCGCCAGCAGCAGAACGACAGATACCTCAGAGTCACCCCTCCACTTT. Its protein product is CASSRTTDTSESPLHF. The chain is built from TRBV5-1 and TRBJ1-6; D is perhaps TRBD1 (5 bases). With 4 bases removed from V and 10 bases from J, the gap between germline ends came to 21 bases. This CDR3 region has 16 residues. The germline V gene has CDR1 SGHRS and CDR2 YFSETQ.

J is TRBJ2-7 and V is TRBV6-5, with 8 bases aligning to TRBD2. Germline values: CDR1 MNHEY, CDR2 SVGAGI. The V gene end was trimmed by 2 bases and the J gene end by 6 bases; junction bases not matched to a gene: 12. The CDR3 length is 16 residues. The CDR3 reads CASSYAPSGGMSEQYF. CDR3 in DNA: TGTGCCAGCAGTTACGCCCCATCGGGGGGGATGAGCGAGCAGTACTTC.

The chain combines TRBV6-5 with TRBJ2-7; D might be TRBD2 (5 bases). CDR1 MNHEY and CDR2 SVGAGI come from the germline V gene. This CDR3 comprises 14 residues. V was shortened by 6 bases and J by 1 base, with 13 bases between the two germline ends. CDR3 bases: TGTGCCAGCAGGAGAGGAGAGGGTTCCTACGAGCAGTACTTC. Amino acid sequence: CASRRGEGSYEQYF.

CDR3 in amino acids: CASSPAGDQDTQYF. In DNA, the CDR3 is TGTGCCAGCAGTCCTGCAGGGGATCAAGATACGCAGTATTTT. V usage is TRBV28 and J usage is TRBJ2-3, with D possibly matching TRBD1 (6 bases). Germline-derived CDR1 and CDR2 are MDHEN and SYDVKM. V was shortened by 5 bases and J by 5 bases, with 14 bases between the two germline ends. The CDR3 contains 14 residues. Full variable domain (missing parts from reference TRBV28 and TRBJ2-3): DVKVTQSSRYLVKRTGEKVFLECVQDMDHENMFWYRQDPGLGLRLIYFSYDVKMKEKGDIPEGYSVSREKKERFSLILESASTNQTSMYLCASSPAGDQDTQYFGPGTRLTVL.

The rearrangement links TRBV6-4 to TRBJ1-5; D might be TRBD1 (5 bases). V lost 4 bases to trimming and J lost 5 bases, with 12 bases between them. The CDR3 runs 14 residues. Germline V lookup: CDR1 MRHNA, CDR2 SNTAGT. CDR3 DNA: TGTGCCAGCAGTGGACAGTTACTCGATCAGCCCCAGCATTTT. Its translation: CASSGQLLDQPQHF.

The chain couples TRBV6-1 to TRBJ1-6; D is undetermined. V lost 1 base, J lost 14 bases, and 12 bases lay in between. Germline CDR1 MNHNS, CDR2 SASEGT. The CDR3 is made up of 13 amino acids. The CDR3 DNA is TGTGCCAGCAGTGAAGGGCGAGCCGGGGCCCTCCACTTT. Protein: CASSEGRAGALHF.

J is TRBJ2-7 and V is TRBV5-1, with D hard to call. The V gene's germline CDR1 is SGHRS and CDR2 YFSETQ. This CDR3 has 14 residues. V gave up 0 bases and J gave up 2 bases, with 9 bases separating them. The CDR3, as DNA: TGCGCCAGCAGCTTGGTGTCCCTACCCTACGAGCAGTACTTC. Protein sequence: CASSLVSLPYEQYF.

A remark on this clone: Other DNA sequences from this sample encode an identical CDR3 as well. CDR3 region: CASSLGGEETQYF. The CDR3 coding sequence is TGCGCCAGCAGCTTGGGAGGCGAAGAGACCCAGTACTTC. The J gene is TRBJ2-5, the V gene TRBV5-1; D gene uncertain. Germline V CDR1 and CDR2: SGHRS, YFSETQ. This CDR3 has 13 residues. V was shortened by 0 bases and J by 3 bases, with 6 bases between the two germline ends.